This TCR beta chain was sequenced in a study of T cell changes during pregnancy in multiple sclerosis. V lost 3 bases to trimming and J lost 7 bases; unmatched junction nucleotides: 6. The CDR3 length is 15 residues. Germline V gives CDR1 MGHRA, CDR2 YSYEKL. Method: immunoSEQ multiplex PCR; TCRdb's copy keeps in-frame clones and lacks some. The sample has more than 85,000 clones, 94% seen once. V is TRBV4-1 and J is TRBJ1-4, with 9 bases that match TRBD1. The receptor was isolated from a female donor with multiple sclerosis, enrolled in a pregnancy study. The sample in question was peripheral blood, obtained before pregnancy. The CDR3: CASSHPGQGIEKLFF. DNA for the CDR3: TGCGCCAGCAGCCATCCCGGACAGGGGATTGAAAAACTGTTTTTT.